A selection of T cell receptor beta chains follows, all from one sample in a study of beta chain features in type 1 diabetes. Clones were read by immunoSEQ multiplex PCR, and TCRdb kept only the in-frame ones, dropping some. The table records about 170,000 clones, approximately 8.4% of them present only once. Material for sequencing was central memory CD4+ T cells from blood. Every receptor here comes from a man aged 18 to 35 with type 1 diabetes. Each CDR3 is given with its conserved first and last residue. The D gene is left open where the match is weak.

v_call d_call cdr3_length cdr3_aa
TRBV7-2 TRBD1 14 CASSNTGTGYGYTF
TRBV27 TRBD1 16 CASSPSQGAGSNEQFF
TRBV29-1 TRBD1 13 CSVARDREDGYTF
TRBV5-4 NA 15 CASSSGGGRTTEAFF
TRBV28 TRBD1 11 CASTQGSSYTF
TRBV7-2 NA 14 CASSSMSSYNEQFF
TRBV7-2 NA 13 CASSRSGSYEQYF
TRBV9 TRBD1 17 CASSALSGTGGAWGYTF
TRBV4-2 TRBD1 14 CASSHRDSNEKLFF
TRBV27 NA 13 CASSFLAGDGYTF
TRBV30 NA 15 CAWSVGLPGTGELFF
TRBV7-2 TRBD1 14 CASSPGQGNTEAFF
TRBV30 NA 11 CAWSVTALAFF